This entry lists 13 T cell receptor beta chains sequenced from one sample in a study of blood T cell repertoires in COVID-19. Generated by immunoSEQ multiplex PCR, the TCRdb table keeps only in-frame clones and is missing some. This table holds 73,000 or so clones, just over 85% found once. The specimen was peripheral blood. These receptors all come from a man in his thirties or forties with acute or convalescent COVID-19.

The genes are TRBV4-3 and TRBJ2-1; 8 bases agree with TRBD2. Germline CDR1 reads LGHNA; CDR2 reads YSLEER. J lost 7 bases, V lost 1 base, and 15 bases had no gene match. The CDR3 covers 18 residues. For the CDR3, the DNA is TGCGCCAGCAGCCAAGGCCCCCGGGGAGCGGGAGTTCGGAATGAGCAGTTCTTC. Encoded protein: CASSQGPRGAGVRNEQFF.

The chain combines TRBV19 with TRBJ1-1; D gene ambiguous. CDR1 is LNHDA and CDR2 is SQIVND in the germline V gene (reference sequence). Deletions cut 5 bases from V and 9 bases from J, with 16 bases between. The CDR3 loop spans 13 amino acids. CDR3 loop: CASSGLGGQKAFF. CDR3 in DNA: TGTGCCAGTAGTGGGTTGGGAGGGCAAAAAGCTTTCTTT.

The chain joins TRBV6-4 to TRBJ2-3, with no clear D. Trimming took off 4 bases at V and 3 bases at J, with 8 bases between the two ends. Germline CDR1 MRHNA, CDR2 SNTAGT. CDR3 size: 13 residues. The CDR3 nucleotides are TGTGCCAGCAGTGTAAGAGTGACAGATACGCAGTATTTT. Residues: CASSVRVTDTQYF.

The chain combines TRBV7-2 with TRBJ2-2; no definite D call. The CDR3 contains 14 residues. The V gene's germline CDR1 is SGHTA and CDR2 FQGNSA. Trimming removed 2 bases from V and 1 base from J, with 5 bases in between. CDR3 region: CASSLRQNTGELFF. DNA of the CDR3: TGTGCCAGCAGCTTACGACAGAACACCGGGGAGCTGTTTTTT.

With regard to this clone: The sample carries other DNA sequences with the same CDR3. The CDR3 reads CASSQGTGDEKLFF. DNA for the CDR3: TGCGCCAGCAGCCAAGGGACAGGGGATGAAAAACTGTTTTTT. V is TRBV4-1 and J is TRBJ1-4, with 9 nucleotides matching TRBD1. This CDR3 spans 14 amino acids. The V and J ends lost 1 base and 6 bases, in that order; junction bases with no gene match: 0. Germline values: CDR1 MGHRA, CDR2 YSYEKL.

This clone was found a few times. The chain is built from TRBV9 and TRBJ1-1; TRBD1 agrees at 8 bases. V lost 3 bases to trimming and J lost 3 bases; unmatched junction nucleotides: 4. CDR1 SGDLS and CDR2 YYNGEE come from the germline V gene. The length of the CDR3 is 14 residues. CDR3 nucleotide sequence: TGTGCCAGCAGCGACTCGGGACAGGACACTGAAGCTTTCTTT. Protein product: CASSDSGQDTEAFF.

The chain employs TRBV13 and TRBJ2-2; the match to TRBD1 covers 9 bases. Germline CDR1 reads PRHDT; CDR2 reads FYEKMQ (reference sequence). V trimming: 4 bases; J trimming: 3 bases; junction bases outside the gene matches: 6. The CDR3 sequence is 16 residues long. As DNA, the CDR3 is TGTGCCAGCAGCTCACAGGGGGCGCGGGACACCGGGGAGCTGTTTTTT. Protein sequence: CASSSQGARDTGELFF.

A single count supports this clone. The gene calls are TRBV5-1 and TRBJ2-2; D possibly corresponds to TRBD2 (6 bases). The CDR3 extends over 16 amino acids. From germline, CDR1 is SGHRS and CDR2 YFSETQ. Trimming pared 2 bases from V and 1 base from J, leaving 12 bases between. In DNA form, the CDR3 reads TGCGCCAGCAGCTTAACGGGAGTAGGGAACACCGGGGAGCTGTTTTTT. This gives the protein CASSLTGVGNTGELFF.

This chain joins TRBV30 and TRBJ2-7, with 7 bases lining up with TRBD2. Germline V CDR1 and CDR2: GTSNPN, SVGIG (reference sequence). With 3 bases clipped from V and 3 bases from J, the junction kept 14 bases outside the gene matches. The CDR3 is 16 residues long. CDR3 in DNA: TGTGCCTGGAGCGCCTTTGGGGGGGGACGGGGCTACGAGCAGTACTTC. This encodes CAWSAFGGGRGYEQYF.

The CDR3 DNA follows: TGTGCCAGCAGCCCACAGGGGAAGGAAGAGACCCAGTACTTC. It codes for CASSPQGKEETQYF. This chain links TRBV28 with TRBJ2-5, with 7 positions matching TRBD1. The germline V gene has CDR1 MDHEN and CDR2 SYDVKM. Germline trimming cut 6 bases from V and 3 bases from J; bases unmatched to any gene: 7. The CDR3 runs 14 residues.

CDR3 region: CASSQGLFSVNEQYF. CDR3 DNA: TGCGCCAGCAGCCAAGGACTGTTTTCCGTTAACGAGCAGTACTTC. V is TRBV4-1 and J is TRBJ2-7; D not resolved. Germline V gives CDR1 MGHRA, CDR2 YSYEKL. The CDR3 has 15 amino acids. Trimming stripped 1 base from V and 5 bases from J, with 15 bases between.

The rearrangement links TRBV30 to TRBJ1-3; 7 bases are shared with TRBD1. This CDR3 is built from 14 residues. The germline V gene has CDR1 GTSNPN and CDR2 SVGIG (reference sequence). The junction had 6 bases not matched to a gene; V was cut back by 5 bases and J by 2 bases. CDR3 DNA: TGTGCCTGGGCCCCGGGACAGACTGGAAACACCATATATTTT. Protein sequence: CAWAPGQTGNTIYF.

The chain uses TRBV7-2 and TRBJ1-1, with 10 nucleotides matching TRBD1. The germline CDR1 and CDR2 sequences are SGHTA and FQGNSA. The ends lost 4 bases at V and 2 bases at J; junction bases unmatched: 7. The CDR3 covers 16 residues. This CDR3 is CASSSRQGALNTEAFF. The DNA for the CDR3 is TGTGCCAGCAGCTCGAGACAGGGGGCTCTTAACACTGAAGCTTTCTTT.